A single sample gave rise to the 28 T cell receptor beta chains below, sequenced in a study of CD8+ T cells in alopecia areata. In each case, RNA was isolated and then reverse transcribed into cDNA as the sequencing template. The assay was immunoSEQ multiplex PCR, and TCRdb's table has in-frame clones only and misses some. The table shows around 210,000 clones, with 56% occurring only once. What was sequenced was CD8+ T cells sorted from blood. The origin of the receptors is a human donor in good health.

This clone was counted a few times. This chain joins TRBV7-9 and TRBJ1-1, with D hard to call. V was trimmed by 1 base and J by 2 bases, leaving 14 bases between them. CDR1 and CDR2 from the germline V gene are SEHNR and FQNEAQ (reference sequence). The CDR3 has 16 amino acids. CDR3 amino acids: CASSLGLHPGNTEAFF. The CDR3 DNA reads as TGTGCCAGCAGCTTAGGTTTACACCCTGGAAACACTGAAGCTTTCTTT.

The chain couples TRBV9 to TRBJ2-3; 8 nucleotides match TRBD2. V lost 0 bases and J lost 4; bases outside the gene matches: 4. CDR3 length: 15 amino acids. Germline lookup yields CDR1 SGDLS and CDR2 YYNGEE. The CDR3 DNA reads as TGTGCCAGCAGCGTAGACGGCGGGGGGTCAGATACGCAGTATTTT. This gives the protein CASSVDGGGSDTQYF.

This clone was seen a few times. The V and J genes are TRBV15 and TRBJ1-5; 9 nucleotides align to TRBD1. V lost 1 base and J lost 3; bases outside the gene matches: 10. The CDR3 runs to 18 residues. Germline V lookup: CDR1 LNHNV, CDR2 YYDKDF (reference sequence). As DNA, the CDR3 is TGTGCCACCAGCAGAGCAGGTGCAGGACAGGGGTACAATCAGCCCCAGCATTTT. As protein: CATSRAGAGQGYNQPQHF.

This chain joins TRBV5-6 and TRBJ1-6; D unresolved. Trimming shortened V by 4 bases and J by 11 bases, and 16 bases separated the two germline ends. The CDR3 consists of 14 residues. From germline, CDR1 is SGHDT and CDR2 YYEEEE. CDR3: CASSLRAGNPPLHF. Here the CDR3 DNA reads TGTGCCAGCAGCCTAAGGGCCGGCAATCCACCCCTCCACTTT.

This chain joins TRBV6-5 and TRBJ2-1; possible D gene TRBD2, 5 bases. Germline-derived CDR1 and CDR2 are MNHEY and SVGAGI. The V gene lost 5 bases and the J gene lost 7 bases, with 9 bases spanning the gap. The CDR3 length is 12 residues. CDR3 region: CASSDPGNEQFF. The CDR3 DNA is TGTGCCAGCAGTGATCCGGGGAATGAGCAGTTCTTC.

This chain links TRBV30 with TRBJ2-1; possibly TRBD1 for D (6 bases). Germline CDR1 is GTSNPN and CDR2 is SVGIG (reference sequence). The V end was cut by 0 bases, the J end by 9 bases, with 12 bases between. The CDR3 has 13 residues. The CDR3 loop reads CAWSVLGQLEQFF. DNA for the CDR3: TGTGCCTGGAGTGTACTCGGACAGCTTGAGCAGTTCTTC. The entire variable domain, with the rest obtained from reference TRBV30 and TRBJ2-1, is as follows: SQTIHQWPATLVQPVGSPLSLECTVEGTSNPNLYWYRQAAGRGLQLLFYSVGIGQISSEVPQNLSASRPQDRQFILSSKKLLLSDSGFYLCAWSVLGQLEQFFGPGTRLTVL.

This clone was observed a few times. The rearrangement links TRBV18 to TRBJ2-5; 13 positions match TRBD2. V lost 5 bases to trimming and J lost 1 base; unmatched junction nucleotides: 4. The CDR3 covers 16 residues. Germline CDR1 is KGHSH and CDR2 is LQKENI. DNA of the CDR3: TGTGCCAGCTCAGAGGGACTAGCGGGGACCCAAGAGACCCAGTACTTC. Its translation is CASSEGLAGTQETQYF.

The CDR3 loop reads CASGLWAGDSPLHF. DNA for the CDR3: TGTGCTAGTGGTTTGTGGGCAGGGGATTCACCCCTCCACTTT. The gene calls are TRBV12-5 and TRBJ1-6, with D maybe TRBD1 (6 bases). The CDR3 loop spans 14 amino acids. CDR1 is LGHNT and CDR2 is FRNRAP in the germline V gene. V shed 2 bases and J shed 8 bases, with 10 bases lying between them.

V gene TRBV7-9 combines with J gene TRBJ2-2; D is possibly TRBD1 (5 bases). V lost 5 bases and J 8 bases, leaving 9 bases between the germline ends. The V gene's germline CDR1 is SEHNR and CDR2 FQNEAQ (reference sequence). The CDR3 is made up of 12 amino acids. CDR3 DNA sequence: TGTGCCAGCAGCAGGGGTTTGGGGGAGCTGTTTTTT. It codes for CASSRGLGELFF.

This clone was seen a handful of times. The gene calls are TRBV2 and TRBJ1-2; D gene ambiguous. Germline CDR1 reads SNHLY; CDR2 reads FYNNEI. Trimming pared 8 bases from V and 8 bases from J, leaving 18 bases between. CDR3 length equals 13 residues. CDR3 protein: CASPPAAGGGYTF. The CDR3 bases are TGTGCCAGCCCCCCTGCAGCGGGTGGGGGCTACACCTTC.

The rearrangement uses TRBV27 and TRBJ2-1, with 10 bases matching TRBD2. The CDR3 is made up of 17 amino acids. The germline gives CDR1 MNHEY, CDR2 SMNVEV (reference sequence). J gave up 6 bases and V 5 bases, and 13 bases lay outside the gene matches. The CDR3 coding sequence is TGTGCCAGCAGTGATCTCCTTGCCTGGACTAGCGGCAATGAGCAGTTCTTC. Translating gives CASSDLLAWTSGNEQFF.

The chain links TRBV5-1 to TRBJ2-6; D uncertain. Germline loops: CDR1 SGHRS, CDR2 YFSETQ. The V gene lost 2 bases and the J gene lost 1 base, with 1 base spanning the gap. The length of the CDR3 is 13 residues. The CDR3 reads CASSLSGANVLTF. The CDR3 nucleotides are TGCGCCAGCAGCTTATCTGGGGCCAACGTCCTGACTTTC.

The chain couples TRBV29-1 to TRBJ2-1; D is perhaps TRBD1 or TRBD2 (6 bases each). Germline CDR1 reads SQVTM; CDR2 reads ANQGSEA. V lost 6 bases and J lost 7, with 22 bases in between. The CDR3 length is 15 residues. The CDR3 loop is CSVPYREGSGNEQFF. In DNA form, the CDR3 reads TGCAGCGTGCCTTACAGGGAAGGGAGCGGGAATGAGCAGTTCTTC.

The chain has TRBV13 and TRBJ2-5, with D tentatively TRBD1 or TRBD2 (5 bases each). There are 16 residues in the CDR3. Looked up from germline, CDR1 is PRHDT and CDR2 is FYEKMQ (reference sequence). V shed 1 base and J shed 2 bases, with 14 bases lying between them. CDR3 DNA sequence: TGTGCCAGCAGCTTAGAGCAGGGTCGGAGGCAAGAGACCCAGTACTTC. This gives the protein CASSLEQGRRQETQYF.

The genes are TRBV13 and TRBJ2-3; 13 bases fit TRBD2. The germline V gene encodes CDR1 PRHDT and CDR2 FYEKMQ (reference sequence). The trim removed 5 bases at V and 0 bases at J, leaving 8 bases unmatched. This CDR3 has 18 residues. The CDR3 here is CASSVLTSGGPSTDTQYF. CDR3 nucleotide sequence: TGTGCCAGCAGCGTACTGACTAGCGGGGGGCCTAGCACAGATACGCAGTATTTT.

This sequence joins TRBV7-2 and TRBJ2-7; 8 nucleotides agree with TRBD1. Looked up from germline, CDR1 is SGHTA and CDR2 is FQGNSA. This CDR3 spans 14 amino acids. The V and J ends lost 5 bases and 2 bases, in that order; junction bases with no gene match: 5. The CDR3 reads CASSPWTGPYEQYF. In nucleotides, the CDR3 is TGTGCCAGCAGCCCATGGACAGGGCCCTACGAGCAGTACTTC.

The chain has TRBV15 and TRBJ1-2; no firm D call. Germline V gene lookup returns CDR1 LNHNV and CDR2 YYDKDF (reference sequence). The CDR3 is 14 residues long. The V end lost 3 bases, the J end lost 6 bases, and 14 bases lay between the germline ends. The CDR3 nucleotides read TGTGCCACCAGCAGTGTGGGAGATGGGGATGGCTACACCTTC. Its protein is CATSSVGDGDGYTF.

The rearrangement links TRBV15 to TRBJ2-5; D is tentatively TRBD1 or TRBD2 (5 bases each). Judging by the DNA end, TRBJ2-7 fits better; the J call may be wrong. The CDR3 contains 15 residues. Per the germline V gene, CDR1 is LNHNV and CDR2 is YYDKDF (reference sequence). CDR3 in amino acids: CATSRLRDGPSEQYF. The CDR3 DNA follows: TGTGCCACCAGCAGACTCCGGGACGGGCCCAGCGAGCAGTACTTC.

CDR3 protein: CASSLVRTQSTDTQYF. The CDR3 DNA follows: TGTGCCAGCAGCTTGGTTCGTACACAGAGCACAGATACGCAGTATTTT. V and J are TRBV7-2 and TRBJ2-3; D is undetermined. The CDR3 is made up of 16 amino acids. The ends were cut back, 3 bases at V and 0 bases at J, with 13 bases in the middle. Germline V gives CDR1 SGHTA, CDR2 FQGNSA.

V is TRBV29-1 and J is TRBJ2-5, with TRBD1 matching 7 bases. Germline V gives CDR1 SQVTM, CDR2 ANQGSEA. The V gene end was trimmed by 7 bases and the J gene end by 3 bases; junction bases not matched to a gene: 5. The length of the CDR3 is 12 residues. This chain's CDR3 is CSARGQEETQYF. The CDR3 DNA sequence: TGCAGCGCTCGTGGACAGGAAGAGACCCAGTACTTC.

The genes are TRBV7-6 and TRBJ2-1; D is perhaps TRBD1 (5 bases). This CDR3 region has 14 residues. V shed 2 bases and J shed 8 bases, with 13 bases lying between them. Germline CDR1 SGHVS, CDR2 FNYEAQ. The CDR3 loop reads CASSLPQVGDEQFF. The CDR3 coding sequence is TGTGCCAGCAGCTTACCACAGGTGGGCGATGAGCAGTTCTTC.

J is TRBJ1-2 and V is TRBV29-1, with 9 bases identical to TRBD1. This CDR3 region has 11 residues. The V gene's germline CDR1 is SQVTM and CDR2 ANQGSEA. J gave up 7 bases and V 7 bases, and 4 bases lay outside the gene matches. CDR3 in amino acids: CSDTGGFGYTF. The DNA for the CDR3 is TGCAGCGACACAGGGGGCTTTGGCTACACCTTC.

The genes are TRBV2 and TRBJ2-5; 7 bases fit TRBD1. Germline V gene data show CDR1 as SNHLY and CDR2 as FYNNEI. The V gene end was trimmed by 4 bases and the J gene end by 3 bases; junction bases not matched to a gene: 5. The CDR3 is 14 residues long. CDR3 DNA sequence: TGTGCCAGCAGTGTTGGGACAGTTAAAGAGACCCAGTACTTC. Translating gives CASSVGTVKETQYF.

This clone was picked up a small number of times. CDR3 in DNA: TGTGCCAGCAGCCTGGCGGGGGCCGGAGATACGCAGTATTTT. Amino acids: CASSLAGAGDTQYF. The chain links TRBV7-9 to TRBJ2-3; possibly TRBD2 for D (7 bases). The CDR3 is made up of 14 amino acids. Germline V lookup: CDR1 SEHNR, CDR2 FQNEAQ (reference sequence). Deletions cut 5 bases from V and 5 bases from J, with 14 bases between.

This clone was seen once. Different DNA sequences within this sample yield the same CDR3. The rearrangement uses TRBV29-1 and TRBJ1-2; 9 bases agree with TRBD1. CDR1 and CDR2 from the germline V gene are SQVTM and ANQGSEA. V shed 5 bases and J 6 bases; nucleotides not matched to a gene: 1. This CDR3 is 11 amino acids long. CDR3 DNA: TGCAGCGTTCGGACAGGGGATGGCTACACCTTC. Amino acid sequence: CSVRTGDGYTF.

V is TRBV4-1 and J is TRBJ2-2; D gene uncertain. The CDR3 is made up of 12 amino acids. Looked up from germline, CDR1 is MGHRA and CDR2 is YSYEKL. Trimming stripped 4 bases from V and 4 bases from J, with 4 bases between. The CDR3 bases are TGCGCCAGCAGCCCGCGCACCGGGGAGCTGTTTTTT. It encodes CASSPRTGELFF.

This clone has just a few counts. The chain is built from TRBV30 and TRBJ1-1; 8 nucleotides agree with TRBD1. The germline CDR1 and CDR2 sequences are GTSNPN and SVGIG (reference sequence). V shed 4 bases, J shed 3 bases, and the junction held 4 bases outside the gene matches. This CDR3 region has 13 residues. DNA of the CDR3: TGTGCCTGGACCTACAGGGGGTACACTGAAGCTTTCTTT. Protein sequence: CAWTYRGYTEAFF.

The chain combines TRBV4-2 with TRBJ1-1, with D hard to call. The ends were cut back, 0 bases at V and 8 bases at J, with 13 bases in the middle. The CDR3 totals 14 residues. CDR1 and CDR2 (germline): LGHNA, YNFKEQ. The CDR3 protein is CASSQDQGAQEAFF. The CDR3 DNA reads TGTGCCAGCAGCCAAGATCAAGGAGCTCAGGAAGCTTTCTTT.